A selection of T cell receptor beta chains follows, all from one sample in a study of TIL therapy for anti-PD-1-resistant metastatic lung cancer. Some clones are missing from TCRdb's copy, which holds only in-frame ones; the method was immunoSEQ multiplex PCR. The sample carries roughly 58,000 clones, about 81% recorded once. The input for sequencing was blood, taken at baseline. The receptors originated from a person aged 25 to 79 with non-small cell lung cancer. The CDR3 runs from the conserved cysteine through the conserved F or W. The order of the fields is CDR3 length, V gene, clone size, J gene, D gene, CDR3 protein, CDR3 DNA. D genes are given only for firm matches. Some rows mark clone size as missing; the rest say once, few, many or name a class of expanded clone.

13	TRBV2	NA	TRBJ1-5	NA	CASTRNGNQPQHF	TGTGCCAGCACGCGGAATGGCAATCAGCCCCAGCATTTT
14	TRBV18	NA	TRBJ2-7	NA	CASSPRATRDEQYF	TGTGCCAGCTCACCAAGGGCGACAAGGGACGAGCAGTACTTC
14	TRBV28	NA	TRBJ1-1	NA	CASNSPGMNTEAFF	TGTGCCAGCAACTCCCCGGGGATGAACACTGAAGCTTTCTTT
14	TRBV10-3	NA	TRBJ2-7	NA	CAITAGGPSYEQYF	TGTGCCATCACCGCCGGGGGACCCTCCTACGAGCAGTACTTC
15	TRBV12-5	once	TRBJ2-3	TRBD1	CASGRGDSSTDTQYF	TGTGCTAGTGGTCGTGGGGACAGCAGCACAGATACGCAGTATTTT
14	TRBV28	NA	TRBJ2-7	NA	CATQFTPGPYEQYF	TGTGCCACCCAGTTTACACCAGGGCCCTACGAGCAGTACTTC
14	TRBV7-8	few	TRBJ1-2	TRBD1	CASSTTGTGVVYTF	TGTGCCAGCAGCACCACCGGGACAGGGGTTGTCTACACCTTC
17	TRBV4-1	NA	TRBJ1-4	NA	CASSQRPNPGQELKLFF	TGCGCCAGCAGCCAACGTCCGAACCCGGGACAAGAGTTAAAACTGTTTTTT
12	TRBV19	few	TRBJ1-4	NA	CASNTWDKKLFF	TGTGCCAGTAATACCTGGGACAAAAAACTGTTTTTT
17	TRBV6-2/TRBV6-3	NA	TRBJ2-2	NA	CASSYSTQVYDTGELFF	TGTGCCAGCAGTTACTCAACGCAGGTGTATGACACCGGGGAGCTGTTTTTT
13	TRBV6-6	NA	TRBJ2-1	TRBD1	CASRAGTGNEQFF	TGTGCCAGCAGGGCCGGGACAGGCAATGAGCAGTTCTTC
15	TRBV27	NA	TRBJ2-3	NA	CASRPLQGGTDTQYF	TGTGCCAGCAGGCCTTTACAGGGTGGCACAGATACGCAGTATTTT
9	TRBV28	NA	TRBJ1-2	NA	CASGQGYTF	TGTGCCAGCGGTCAAGGCTACACCTTC
13	TRBV6-5	few	TRBJ2-7	NA	CASNLSGDYEQYF	TGTGCCAGTAACCTTTCCGGGGACTACGAGCAGTACTTC
12	TRBV6-5	NA	TRBJ2-7	NA	CASTNGGNEQYF	TGTGCCAGCACCAATGGAGGGAACGAGCAGTACTTC
15	TRBV6-5	once	TRBJ2-7	TRBD1	CASSDSTGFSYEQYF	TGTGCCAGCAGCGACTCGACAGGGTTCTCCTACGAGCAGTACTTC
14	TRBV28	few	TRBJ2-7	NA	CASSQSGPSYEQYF	TGTGCCAGCAGTCAAAGCGGCCCCTCCTACGAGCAGTACTTC
14	TRBV5-5	NA	TRBJ2-7	TRBD2	CASRQTSGVEWQYF	TGTGCCAGCAGGCAAACTAGCGGAGTTGAATGGCAGTACTTC
14	TRBV28	NA	TRBJ1-5	NA	CASFAEGRGQPQHF	TGTGCCAGCTTCGCCGAGGGAAGGGGTCAGCCCCAGCATTTT
16	TRBV11-1	NA	TRBJ2-2	TRBD1	CASSRLGQGVSGELFF	TGTGCCAGCAGCCGCCTGGGGCAGGGGGTGTCCGGGGAGCTGTTTTTT
12	TRBV2	NA	TRBJ2-5	NA	CASRGEQETQYF	TGTGCCAGCAGGGGGGAACAAGAGACCCAGTACTTC
14	TRBV4-3	NA	TRBJ2-2	NA	CASSQESRTGELFF	TGCGCCAGCAGCCAAGAATCGCGCACCGGGGAGCTGTTTTTT
14	TRBV5-6	NA	TRBJ2-7	NA	CASSLVATAYEQYF	TGTGCCAGCAGCTTGGTCGCGACAGCCTACGAGCAGTACTTC
15	TRBV19	NA	TRBJ2-7	TRBD1	CASSIRDSPSYEQYF	TGTGCCAGTAGTATAAGGGACAGCCCTTCCTACGAGCAGTACTTC
15	TRBV4-3	few	TRBJ2-1	TRBD2	CASSRLTGTSEEQFF	TGCGCCAGCAGCCGTTTAACCGGGACTAGCGAGGAGCAGTTCTTC
15	TRBV5-4	NA	TRBJ2-1	TRBD2	CASIGTSGSRNEQFF	TGTGCCAGCATCGGGACTAGCGGGAGTAGGAATGAGCAGTTCTTC
18	TRBV7-7	NA	TRBJ2-7	TRBD2	CASSLKGLAGGERHEQYF	TGTGCCAGCAGCTTAAAGGGACTAGCGGGGGGTGAGCGCCACGAGCAGTACTTC
15	TRBV19	NA	TRBJ1-2	NA	CASTDRRQQNYGYTF	TGTGCCAGTACCGACAGGCGTCAACAAAACTATGGCTACACCTTC
15	TRBV20-1	once	TRBJ2-7	TRBD2	CSASHAAGEQYEQYF	TGCAGTGCTAGTCATGCGGCGGGAGAACAATACGAGCAGTACTTC